This T cell receptor beta chain was captured by sequencing in a study of blood T cell repertoires in COVID-19. Across the study: T cells, B-cell-depleted T cells, or PBMCs provided the cDNA or gDNA that served as material.

Assay used: immunoSEQ multiplex PCR; TCRdb lists only in-frame clones, some missing. The sample lists around 130,000 clones, around nine tenths occurring once. CDR1 LNHDA and CDR2 SQIVND come from the germline V gene (reference sequence). The CDR3 is 15 residues long. The J segment lost 7 bases and the V segment lost 3 bases, leaving 6 bases of the junction unmatched. This clone was counted only a few times. The chain recombines TRBV19 with TRBJ2-7, with 13 bases identical to TRBD2. This receptor was obtained from a woman aged 45-65 years with acute or convalescent COVID-19. Sequencing was carried out using peripheral blood. For the CDR3, the DNA is TGTGCCAGTAGTATTTCGGGACTAGCGGGACGGGAGCAGTACTTC. This encodes CASSISGLAGREQYF. The entire variable domain, with the rest obtained from reference TRBV19 and TRBJ2-7, is as follows: DGGITQSPKYLFRKEGQNVTLSCEQNLNHDAMYWYRQDPGQGLRLIYYSQIVNDFQKGDIAEGYSVSREKKESFPLTVTSAQKNPTAFYLCASSISGLAGREQYFGPGTRLTVT.